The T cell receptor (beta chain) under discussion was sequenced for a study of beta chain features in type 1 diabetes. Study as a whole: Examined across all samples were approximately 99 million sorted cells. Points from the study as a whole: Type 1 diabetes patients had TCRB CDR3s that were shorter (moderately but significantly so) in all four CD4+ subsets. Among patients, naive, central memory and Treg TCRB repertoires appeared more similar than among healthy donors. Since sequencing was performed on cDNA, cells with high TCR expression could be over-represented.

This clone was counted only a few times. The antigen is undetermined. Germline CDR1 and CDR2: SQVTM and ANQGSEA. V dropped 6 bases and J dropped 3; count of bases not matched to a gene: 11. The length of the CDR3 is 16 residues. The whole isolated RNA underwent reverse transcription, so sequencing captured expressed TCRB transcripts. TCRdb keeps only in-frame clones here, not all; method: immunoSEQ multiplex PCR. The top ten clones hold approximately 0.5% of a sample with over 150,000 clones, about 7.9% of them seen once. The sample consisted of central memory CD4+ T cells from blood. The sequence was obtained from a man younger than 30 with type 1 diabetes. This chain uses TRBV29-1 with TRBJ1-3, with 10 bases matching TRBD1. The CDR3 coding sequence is TGCAGCGTCGCCTTGGGACAGGGGACGAGTGGAAACACCATATATTTT. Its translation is CSVALGQGTSGNTIYF.